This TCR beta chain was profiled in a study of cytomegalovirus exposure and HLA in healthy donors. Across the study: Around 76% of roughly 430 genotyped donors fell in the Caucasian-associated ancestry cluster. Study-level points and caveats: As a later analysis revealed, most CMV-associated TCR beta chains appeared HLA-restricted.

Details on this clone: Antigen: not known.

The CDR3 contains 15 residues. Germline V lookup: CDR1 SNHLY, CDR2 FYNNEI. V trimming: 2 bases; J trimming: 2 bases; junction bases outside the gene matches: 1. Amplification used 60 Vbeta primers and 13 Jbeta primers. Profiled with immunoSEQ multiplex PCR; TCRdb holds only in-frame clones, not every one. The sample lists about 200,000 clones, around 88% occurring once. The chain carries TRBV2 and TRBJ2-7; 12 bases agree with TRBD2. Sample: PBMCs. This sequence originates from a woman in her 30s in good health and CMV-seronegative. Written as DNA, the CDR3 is TGTGCCAGCAGTGAAACTAGCGGGAGGACCTACGAGCAGTACTTC. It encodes CASSETSGRTYEQYF.